This TCR beta chain stems from a study of blood T cell repertoires in COVID-19. For the study at large: T cells, B-cell-depleted T cells, or PBMCs provided the cDNA or gDNA that served as material.

How the authors handled the data: Nucleated cell number was recorded as an estimate derived from reference gene primer amplification. The repertoire was sequenced with immunoSEQ multiplex PCR; TCRdb's copy has only in-frame clones and lacks some. Clone size and the V and J calls come from that table; the DNA yielded D and trimming. In the table there are around 450,000 clones, 80% to 95% of which are singletons. Assignments of participants to cohorts depended upon their own reported clinical history. Recovered participants had two consecutive negative NP/OP PCR tests, healthcare professional clearance, or symptom resolution. The CDR3 is made up of 15 amino acids. After removal of 1 base from V and 3 bases from J, the junction contained 4 bases not matched to a gene. Per germline, CDR1 SGDLS and CDR2 YYNGEE.

This TCR came from a man aged 18 to 29 who had recovered from COVID-19. J is TRBJ2-1 and V is TRBV9; 7 bases align to TRBD2. The sample comprised PBMCs or T cells enriched from blood (not recorded which). The CDR3 reads CASSVSSGIYNEQFF. CDR3 DNA sequence: TGTGCCAGCAGCGTATCCAGCGGGATCTACAATGAGCAGTTCTTC.